This T cell receptor (beta chain) was recorded in a study of blood T cell repertoires in COVID-19. V was cut by 2 bases and J by 5 bases, with 9 bases left in between. The CDR3 extends over 13 amino acids. Germline CDR1 LGHNA, CDR2 YSLEER. Assay: immunoSEQ multiplex PCR; the TCRdb copy retains only in-frame clones and omits some. This repertoire shows approximately 110,000 clones, around 85% found once; its top ten account for roughly 3.2%. What was sequenced was peripheral blood. The chain couples TRBV4-3 to TRBJ1-1; maybe TRBD1 (6 bases). The sequence was collected from a woman aged 80 or older with COVID-19, enrolled during active disease. This chain's CDR3 is CASSQKRGTEAFF. The CDR3 region has the DNA TGCGCCAGCAGCCAAAAGAGGGGGACTGAAGCTTTCTTT.